The 26 T cell receptor beta chains listed next were all sequenced from one sample in a study of blood T cell repertoires in COVID-19 (TCRdb year 2020). Library method: the immunoSEQ multiplex PCR assay. TCRdb's version of the immuneACCESS table is confined to in-frame rearrangements and falls short of the full clone set. An unresolved V gene accounts for under half of the shortfall where checked; the remainder is of unknown origin. The sample includes 270,000 or so clones, with roughly 90% observed a single time. About 2.1% of the sample comes from the top ten. Sequenced input: peripheral blood. These receptors were collected from a woman aged 55-69 years with COVID-19, enrolled during active disease.

This clone was observed a handful of times. Other nucleotide sequences in the sample specify the same CDR3. The chain employs TRBV15 and TRBJ1-2, with D uncertain. The CDR3 is made up of 14 amino acids. CDR1 and CDR2 (germline): LNHNV, YYDKDF (reference sequence). The V end was cut by 0 bases, the J end by 5 bases, with 10 bases between. The DNA for the CDR3 is TGTGCCACCAGCAGAGATCGCCAGAATTATGGCTACACCTTC. Residues: CATSRDRQNYGYTF.

This rearrangement joins TRBV6-2 or TRBV6-3 to TRBJ2-1; TRBD2 aligns across 8 bases. Germline CDR1 MNHEY, CDR2 SVGEGT. The CDR3 runs 15 residues. V shed 2 bases and J 6 bases; nucleotides not matched to a gene: 6. For the CDR3, the DNA is TGTGCCAGCAGTTACCAAGCGGGGGCGGCCAATGAGCAGTTCTTC. It is translated as CASSYQAGAANEQFF.

J is TRBJ2-7 and V is TRBV6-5; D is perhaps TRBD2 (7 bases). CDR3 length: 14 amino acids. The germline V gene encodes CDR1 MNHEY and CDR2 SVGAGI. V lost 6 bases, J lost 5 bases, and 17 bases lay in between. CDR3 coding DNA: TGTGCCAGCAGCAGGGGCGGGGGAGCCCACGAGCAGTACTTC. As protein: CASSRGGGAHEQYF.

The CDR3 nucleotides read TGTGCCAGCAGCCAAAGGACAGGGGTTCACAATCAGCCCCAGCATTTT. It codes for CASSQRTGVHNQPQHF. This chain connects TRBV3-1 (or the pseudogene TRBV3-2) to TRBJ1-5, with TRBD1 identical over 9 bases. With V trimmed by 2 bases and J by 3 bases, 5 bases remained unmatched. Per germline, CDR1 LGHDT and CDR2 YNNKEL (reference sequence). This CDR3 has 16 residues.

This sequence joins TRBV19 and TRBJ1-2; weak D call: TRBD1 (5 bases). V was trimmed by 4 bases and J by 8 bases, leaving 14 bases between them. Germline loops: CDR1 LNHDA, CDR2 SQIVND (reference sequence). The CDR3 contains 13 residues. CDR3: CASSTTGQEGYTF. In nucleotides, the CDR3 is TGTGCCAGTAGTACCACCGGACAAGAAGGCTACACCTTC.

The rearrangement uses TRBV7-9 and TRBJ2-5; 10 positions match TRBD1. The germline V gene encodes CDR1 SEHNR and CDR2 FQNEAQ (reference sequence). V lost 4 bases, J lost 4 bases, and 9 bases stayed unmatched. The CDR3 has 16 amino acids. The CDR3 DNA follows: TGTGCCAGCAGCTCCTCCGGGACAGGGGACGGAGAGACCCAGTACTTC. Translation gives CASSSSGTGDGETQYF.

The V call is TRBV12-3 or TRBV12-4, the J call TRBJ2-5, with D possibly being TRBD1 (6 bases). This CDR3 has 13 amino acids. The V end lost 4 bases, the J end lost 5 bases, and 11 bases lay between the germline ends. This CDR3 is CASSSTGPETQYF. The CDR3 DNA is TGTGCCAGCAGTTCCACAGGGCCGGAGACCCAGTACTTC.

The chain uses TRBV18 and TRBJ1-1; 11 bases are a match to TRBD1. The CDR3 length is 15 residues. Germline V gene lookup returns CDR1 KGHSH and CDR2 LQKENI. V was clipped by 4 bases and J by 4 bases; unmatched bases: 5. CDR3 loop: CASSQGQGAATEAFF. CDR3 nucleotide sequence: TGTGCCAGCTCACAAGGACAGGGGGCGGCCACTGAAGCTTTCTTT.

This chain connects TRBV5-4 to TRBJ1-1; D call uncertain. Trimming took 0 bases from V and 2 from J, leaving 8 bases between them. Looked up from germline, CDR1 is SGHNT and CDR2 is YYREEE (reference sequence). CDR3 length equals 14 residues. The CDR3 DNA reads TGTGCCAGCAGCTTGGGGTCTGGCAACACTGAAGCTTTCTTT. This sequence encodes CASSLGSGNTEAFF.

V gene TRBV30 combines with J gene TRBJ1-5; D is ambiguous. CDR1 is GTSNPN, CDR2 SVGIG, per germline (reference sequence). This CDR3 is built from 14 residues. V lost 2 bases, J lost 2 bases, and 10 bases lay in between. CDR3 nucleotide sequence: TGTGCCTGGAGTAAGGGAGGCGGCAATCAGCCCCAGCATTTT. Translating it yields CAWSKGGGNQPQHF.

The chain joins TRBV7-3 to TRBJ2-5; no clear D gene. Germline CDR1 is SGHTA and CDR2 is FQGTGA. The CDR3 has 13 amino acids. V was pared by 5 bases and J by 1 base, with 8 bases between. CDR3 bases: TGTGCCAGCAGCCTGGCGGCCCAAGAGACCCAGTACTTC. Amino acids: CASSLAAQETQYF.

The rearrangement joins TRBV9 to TRBJ2-3, with TRBD2 as a possible D gene (7 bases). This CDR3 has 15 amino acids. V was pared by 6 bases and J by 2 bases, with 16 bases between. Germline assignment: CDR1 SGDLS and CDR2 YYNGEE. The CDR3 protein is CASTSGGGFTDTQYF. The CDR3 nucleotides are TGTGCCAGCACCAGTGGGGGGGGCTTCACAGATACGCAGTATTTT.

The rearrangement links TRBV19 to TRBJ1-2; no definite D call. This CDR3 spans 15 amino acids. Germline CDR1 reads LNHDA; CDR2 reads SQIVND (reference sequence). The V and J ends lost 7 bases and 8 bases respectively, with 23 bases between them. This chain's CDR3 is CASKNSGYTSGGYTF. CDR3 bases: TGTGCCAGTAAGAATAGTGGCTACACGTCGGGAGGCTACACCTTC.

This chain uses TRBV29-1 with TRBJ2-7; 8 bases align to TRBD1. V lost 5 bases and J lost 0; bases outside the gene matches: 9. The CDR3 has 15 residues. CDR1 and CDR2 from the germline V gene are SQVTM and ANQGSEA. The CDR3, as DNA: TGCAGCGTTCGCCCTAAAACAGGGGGCTCCTACGAGCAGTACTTC. It translates to CSVRPKTGGSYEQYF.

The chain links TRBV20-1 to TRBJ1-5; the match to TRBD1 covers 9 bases. CDR3 size: 16 residues. Germline trimming cut 3 bases from V and 4 bases from J; bases unmatched to any gene: 10. CDR1 is DFQATT and CDR2 is SNEGSKA in the germline V gene (reference sequence). CDR3 DNA: TGCAGTGCTAGTGGCTCCCGACAGGGGGGGAATCAGCCCCAGCATTTT. It translates to CSASGSRQGGNQPQHF.

This clone was found a few times. The V call is TRBV9, the J call TRBJ1-6; D uncertain. From germline, CDR1 is SGDLS and CDR2 YYNGEE. Trimming took 3 bases from V and 9 from J, leaving 22 bases between them. There are 17 residues in the CDR3. The chain's CDR3 is CASSAEGLWGDISPLHF. In DNA form, the CDR3 reads TGTGCCAGCAGCGCCGAGGGTCTTTGGGGTGATATTTCACCCCTCCACTTT.

This clone has just one count. The V and J genes are TRBV7-9 and TRBJ1-4; 7 bases agree with TRBD1. The CDR3 loop spans 18 amino acids. The junction had 20 bases not matched to a gene; V was cut back by 5 bases and J by 8 bases. Germline CDR1 SEHNR, CDR2 FQNEAQ (reference sequence). The CDR3 loop reads CASSPPGTDFVVDEKLFF. The CDR3, as DNA: TGTGCCAGCAGCCCCCCCGGGACAGATTTTGTCGTTGACGAAAAACTGTTTTTT.

The J gene is TRBJ1-4, the V gene TRBV7-2; 7 bases fit TRBD1. Germline CDR1 reads SGHTA; CDR2 reads FQGNSA. This CDR3 region has 16 residues. Trimming removed 4 bases from V and 3 bases from J; junction bases left unmatched: 8. DNA of the CDR3: TGTGCCAGCAGCTCGAGGGGGCCATCAGCTAATGAAAAACTGTTTTTT. Amino acid sequence: CASSSRGPSANEKLFF.

The rearrangement uses TRBV12-3 or TRBV12-4 and TRBJ1-2; 9 bases map to TRBD1. Unmatched junction bases numbered 8, after V lost 5 bases and J lost 13 bases. This CDR3 is built from 12 residues. This CDR3 is CASSPGTGICTF. As DNA, the CDR3 is TGTGCCAGCAGTCCCGGGACAGGGATTTGCACCTTC.

The chain is built from TRBV12-3 or TRBV12-4 and TRBJ1-4; D uncertain. Between the trimmed V and J ends, which lost 3 bases and 6 bases, there was a span of 2 bases. The CDR3 is made up of 11 amino acids. CDR3 coding DNA: TGTGCCAGCAGTTTCGATGAAAAACTGTTTTTT. Translating it yields CASSFDEKLFF.

This clone appeared a single time. CDR3 region: CAILGRPGGYTF. CDR3 DNA sequence: TGTGCCATCCTCGGCCGCCCAGGAGGCTACACCTTC. The rearrangement links TRBV7-9 to TRBJ1-2; D is unresolved. V lost 10 bases and J lost 8, with 17 bases in between. The CDR3 contains 12 residues. Germline V gene sequence: CDR1 SEHNR, CDR2 FQNEAQ (reference sequence).

The V gene is TRBV5-4, the J gene TRBJ2-3; the match to TRBD2 covers 9 bases. The length of the CDR3 is 14 residues. The V gene's germline CDR1 is SGHNT and CDR2 YYREEE (reference sequence). V was clipped by 3 bases and J by 4 bases; unmatched bases: 3. The CDR3 DNA is TGTGCCAGCAGCTCGCGGGGGGGGTCAGATACGCAGTATTTT. Encoded protein: CASSSRGGSDTQYF.

This rearrangement joins TRBV29-1 to TRBJ2-1; D is unresolved. Germline V lookup: CDR1 SQVTM, CDR2 ANQGSEA. This CDR3 region has 11 residues. Trimming removed 4 bases at V and 9 bases at J, with 10 bases between. In DNA, the CDR3 is TGCAGCGTTGCTAGTGGCGGTGAGCAGTTCTTC. Protein product: CSVASGGEQFF.

V and J are TRBV7-2 and TRBJ2-4, with D maybe TRBD1 (5 bases). Germline CDR1 SGHTA, CDR2 FQGNSA. Trimming took off 4 bases at V and 0 bases at J, with 22 bases between the two ends. The CDR3 is made up of 19 amino acids. Written as DNA, the CDR3 is TGTGCCAGCAGCTCACCAATTCACTCATCAACAGGAGCCAAAAACATTCAGTACTTC. Encoded protein: CASSSPIHSSTGAKNIQYF.

The V gene is TRBV18, the J gene TRBJ1-2, with D possibly matching TRBD1 (6 bases). The V end lost 3 bases, the J end lost 8 bases, and 22 bases lay between the germline ends. The germline CDR1 and CDR2 sequences are KGHSH and LQKENI. The CDR3 is made up of 16 amino acids. CDR3 sequence: CASSPFGDNRSNGYTF. CDR3 nucleotides: TGTGCCAGCTCACCTTTCGGGGACAACCGCTCTAACGGCTACACCTTC.

This clone was counted a few times. This chain connects TRBV10-3 to TRBJ2-5; TRBD1 agrees at 8 bases. Losses at the gene ends were 6 bases for V and 3 bases for J; bases not matched to a gene: 9. This CDR3 has 15 amino acids. The germline gives CDR1 ENHRY, CDR2 SYGVKD. The DNA of the CDR3 is TGTGCCATCAGCCTCCTGGACAGGGCAGAAGAGACCCAGTACTTC. Protein product: CAISLLDRAEETQYF.